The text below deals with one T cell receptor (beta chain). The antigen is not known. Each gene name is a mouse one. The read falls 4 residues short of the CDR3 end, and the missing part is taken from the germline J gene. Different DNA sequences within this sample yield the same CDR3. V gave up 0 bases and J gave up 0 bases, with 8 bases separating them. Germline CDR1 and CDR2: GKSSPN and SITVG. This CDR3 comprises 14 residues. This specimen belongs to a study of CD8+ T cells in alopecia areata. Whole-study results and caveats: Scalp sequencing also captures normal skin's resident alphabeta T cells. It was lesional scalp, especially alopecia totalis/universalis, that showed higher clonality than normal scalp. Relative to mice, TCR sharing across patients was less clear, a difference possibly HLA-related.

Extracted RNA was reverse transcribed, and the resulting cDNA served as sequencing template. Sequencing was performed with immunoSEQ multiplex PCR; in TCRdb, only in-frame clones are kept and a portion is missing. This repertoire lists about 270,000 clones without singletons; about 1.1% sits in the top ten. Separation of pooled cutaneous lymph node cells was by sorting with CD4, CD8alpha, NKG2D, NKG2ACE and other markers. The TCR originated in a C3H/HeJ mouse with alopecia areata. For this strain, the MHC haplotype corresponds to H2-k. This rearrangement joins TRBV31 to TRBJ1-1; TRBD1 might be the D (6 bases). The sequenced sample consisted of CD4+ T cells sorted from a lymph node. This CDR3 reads CAWSLDSANTEVFF. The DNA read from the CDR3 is TGTGCCTGGAGTCTGGACAGTGCAAACACA. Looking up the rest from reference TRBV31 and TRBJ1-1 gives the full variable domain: AQTIHQWPVAEIKAVGSPLSLGCTIKGKSSPNLYWYWQATGGTLQQLFYSITVGQVESVVQLNLSASRPKDDQFILSTEKLLLSHSGFYLCAWSLDSANTEVFFGKGTRLTVV.